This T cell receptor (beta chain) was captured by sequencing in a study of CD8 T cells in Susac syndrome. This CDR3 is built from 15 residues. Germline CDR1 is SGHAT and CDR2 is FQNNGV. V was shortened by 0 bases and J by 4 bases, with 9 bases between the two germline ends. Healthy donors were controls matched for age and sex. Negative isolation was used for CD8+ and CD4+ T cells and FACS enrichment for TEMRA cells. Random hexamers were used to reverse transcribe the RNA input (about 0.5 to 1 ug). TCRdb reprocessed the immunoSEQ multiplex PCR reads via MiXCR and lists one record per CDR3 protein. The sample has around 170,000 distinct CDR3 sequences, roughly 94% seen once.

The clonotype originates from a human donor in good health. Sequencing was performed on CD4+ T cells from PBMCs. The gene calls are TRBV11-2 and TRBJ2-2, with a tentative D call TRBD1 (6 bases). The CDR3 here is CASSLDRGFTGELFF. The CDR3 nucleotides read TGTGCCAGCAGCTTAGATAGGGGGTTCACCGGGGAGCTGTTTTTT.